The 28 T cell receptor beta chains below come from one sample, sequenced in a study of CD4 T cells in lung cancer. After roughly two weeks with mutant 27-mer peptides, PBMCs were restimulated with peptide-pulsed autologous B cells. After restimulation with peptide-pulsed B cells, live T cells secreting IFNgamma were sorted. At approximately 3 or 10 cells per well, sorted cells grew for roughly 14 to 22 days. TCRdb keeps only in-frame clones here, not all; method: immunoSEQ multiplex PCR. The sample shows 330 or so clones, roughly 90% of them seen only once. These TCRs' antigens remain unknown. The sample consisted of a CD4+ T cell line or clone grown in culture. These receptors all stem from a woman aged 55-70 years with non-small cell lung cancer. Some clones in this sample may be carry-over from other donors' samples.

V gene TRBV7-2 combines with J gene TRBJ1-2; 8 positions match TRBD1. The CDR3 has 16 amino acids. CDR1 and CDR2 from the germline V gene are SGHTA and FQGNSA. J lost 5 bases, V lost 5 bases, and 13 bases had no gene match. In nucleotides, the CDR3 is TGTGCCAGCAGCCCCTCTGCTGGGACAGGAGCTTATGGCTACACCTTC. Its protein is CASSPSAGTGAYGYTF. Drawing the rest from reference TRBV7-2 and TRBJ1-2, the complete variable domain is GAGVSQSPSNKVTEKGKDVELRCDPISGHTALYWYRQSLGQGLEFLIYFQGNSAPDKSGLPSDRFSAERTGGSVSTLTIQRTQQEDSAVYLCASSPSAGTGAYGYTFGSGTRLTVV.

The chain links TRBV5-4 to TRBJ1-4; possibly TRBD1 for D (5 bases). Germline values: CDR1 SGHNT, CDR2 YYREEE (reference sequence). This CDR3 contains 15 residues. V lost 4 bases and J 7 bases, leaving 17 bases between the germline ends. Here the CDR3 DNA reads TGTGCCAGCAGCATCCGACAGCCCAAGGGTGAAAAACTGTTTTTT. It specifies CASSIRQPKGEKLFF.

The gene calls are TRBV15 and TRBJ2-5; 13 bases agree with TRBD2. Trimming took 1 base from V and 2 from J; bases not matched to a gene: 10. CDR3 length equals 19 residues. CDR1 and CDR2 (germline): LNHNV, YYDKDF (reference sequence). The CDR3 DNA reads as TGTGCCACCAGCAGAGCACGGACTAGCGGGGGAAGACGTCAAGAGACCCAGTACTTC. Translation gives CATSRARTSGGRRQETQYF.

The chain links TRBV6-5 to TRBJ1-1, with D perhaps matching TRBD1 (5 bases). Germline loops: CDR1 MNHEY, CDR2 SVGAGI. Trimming stripped 2 bases from V and 5 bases from J, with 9 bases between. CDR3 size: 13 residues. In DNA, the CDR3 is TGTGCCAGCAGTTACGGGGGAGGGACTGAAGCTTTCTTT. Translating gives CASSYGGGTEAFF.

The chain uses TRBV5-1 and TRBJ1-1; weak D call: TRBD1 (6 bases). With 3 bases removed from V and 4 bases from J, the gap between germline ends came to 13 bases. Per the germline V gene, CDR1 is SGHRS and CDR2 is YFSETQ. The length of the CDR3 is 14 residues. The CDR3 nucleotides are TGCGCCAGCAGCTACCCAGGGGAGGGCACTGAAGCTTTCTTT. Its translation is CASSYPGEGTEAFF.

This chain links TRBV5-4 with TRBJ2-6; 9 nucleotides align to TRBD1. J lost 4 bases, V lost 5 bases, and 4 bases had no gene match. The CDR3 has 15 amino acids. Germline loops: CDR1 SGHNT, CDR2 YYREEE (reference sequence). CDR3 residues: CASSRTGAGANVLTF. The DNA of the CDR3 is TGTGCCAGCAGTCGGACAGGGGCCGGGGCCAACGTCCTGACTTTC.

J is TRBJ2-3 and V is TRBV13, with 13 bases that match TRBD2. Trimming took 3 bases from V and 3 from J; bases not matched to a gene: 3. CDR1 and CDR2 from the germline V gene are PRHDT and FYEKMQ (reference sequence). This CDR3 contains 16 residues. The CDR3 coding sequence is TGTGCCAGCAGCTTTTTGACTAGCGGGAGGACAGATACGCAGTATTTT. It codes for CASSFLTSGRTDTQYF.

The chain couples TRBV28 to TRBJ2-2, with 7 bases matching TRBD1. Germline trimming cut 5 bases from V and 5 bases from J; bases unmatched to any gene: 5. The CDR3 sequence is 14 residues long. The germline CDR1 and CDR2 sequences are MDHEN and SYDVKM. CDR3 residues: CASSLLQGTGELFF. In DNA, the CDR3 is TGTGCCAGCAGTCTACTACAGGGGACCGGGGAGCTGTTTTTT. Supplemented by reference TRBV28 and TRBJ2-2, the full variable domain reads DVKVTQSSRYLVKRTGEKVFLECVQDMDHENMFWYRQDPGLGLRLIYFSYDVKMKEKGDIPEGYSVSREKKERFSLILESASTNQTSMYLCASSLLQGTGELFFGEGSRLTVL.

This clone was seen once. The rearrangement joins TRBV6-1 to TRBJ1-1, with D tentatively TRBD1 (6 bases). Germline V gene lookup returns CDR1 MNHNS and CDR2 SASEGT. This CDR3 has 14 amino acids. Trimming left V 4 bases short and J 7 bases short, with 16 bases between. CDR3 protein: CASSVTRQVYEAFF. CDR3 nucleotide sequence: TGTGCCAGCAGTGTCACGCGACAGGTGTATGAAGCTTTCTTT.

This chain joins TRBV7-1 and TRBJ2-3; 15 bases fit TRBD2. TRBV7-1 carries the ORF label, with uncertain function. The CDR3 spans 18 residues. Trimming removed 5 bases from V and 1 base from J; junction bases left unmatched: 7. The CDR3 DNA reads TGTGCCAGCAGCGCCTCACGGACTAGCGGGGGGGGCACAGATACGCAGTATTTT. This translates into CASSASRTSGGGTDTQYF.

This CDR3 reads CASIRGLSTNEKLFF. DNA of the CDR3: TGTGCCAGCATTAGGGGGCTGTCCACTAATGAAAAACTGTTTTTT. This chain links TRBV28 with TRBJ1-4; 7 bases fit TRBD1. Germline V gene data show CDR1 as MDHEN and CDR2 as SYDVKM. The length of the CDR3 is 15 residues. Unmatched junction bases numbered 7, after V lost 7 bases and J lost 2 bases.

The chain combines TRBV6-5 with TRBJ2-1; perhaps TRBD2 as D (6 bases). Germline CDR1 MNHEY, CDR2 SVGAGI. The CDR3 has 13 amino acids. Trimming stripped 0 bases from V and 8 bases from J, with 8 bases between. CDR3 sequence (DNA): TGTGCCAGCAGTTACTCCGGGAGCGATGAGCAGTTCTTC. It yields the protein CASSYSGSDEQFF.

This chain connects TRBV5-6 to TRBJ2-1, with unresolved D. CDR1 and CDR2 from the germline V gene are SGHDT and YYEEEE. The CDR3 spans 16 residues. With 2 bases removed from V and 0 bases from J, the gap between germline ends came to 12 bases. CDR3 sequence (DNA): TGTGCCAGCAGCTTTACATTTAAGAGCTCCTACAATGAGCAGTTCTTC. As protein: CASSFTFKSSYNEQFF.

This clone turned up a few times. The V gene is TRBV5-1, the J gene TRBJ1-5; TRBD1 agrees at 9 bases. The germline gives CDR1 SGHRS, CDR2 YFSETQ. This CDR3 is 15 amino acids long. V shed 4 bases and J 4 bases; nucleotides not matched to a gene: 6. The CDR3 DNA is TGCGCCAGCAGCGCCGGGACAGGGCCTAATCAGCCCCAGCATTTT. Protein: CASSAGTGPNQPQHF. The complete variable domain, with remaining parts taken from reference TRBV5-1 and TRBJ1-5, reads KAGVTQTPRYLIKTRGQQVTLSCSPISGHRSVSWYQQTPGQGLQFLFEYFSETQRNKGNFPGRFSGRQFSNSRSEMNVSTLELGDSALYLCASSAGTGPNQPQHFGDGTRLSIL.

The chain combines TRBV7-2 with TRBJ2-5, with D possibly matching TRBD1 (5 bases). Germline CDR1 is SGHTA and CDR2 is FQGNSA. The CDR3 length is 14 residues. The V end was cut by 1 base, the J end by 4 bases, with 10 bases between. CDR3 sequence reads: CASSLGRQTETQYF. Written as DNA, the CDR3 is TGTGCCAGCAGCTTAGGGCGACAGACAGAGACCCAGTACTTC.

V is TRBV6-6 and J is TRBJ2-2; 9 bases fit TRBD2. Germline lookup yields CDR1 MNHNY and CDR2 SVGAGI (reference sequence). The CDR3 runs 15 residues. The J segment lost 3 bases and the V segment lost 5 bases, leaving 4 bases of the junction unmatched. The CDR3 DNA reads as TGTGCCAGCAGTAAGCGGGAGGTCGACACCGGGGAGCTGTTTTTT. Protein: CASSKREVDTGELFF.

The J gene is TRBJ1-6, the V gene TRBV5-1; TRBD1 might be the D (6 bases). CDR1 is SGHRS, CDR2 YFSETQ, per germline. The CDR3 sequence is 17 residues long. Deletions cut 0 bases from V and 5 bases from J, with 15 bases between. The DNA of the CDR3 is TGCGCCAGCAGCTTGGCTATCTCGACAGGTGATAATTCACCCCTCCACTTT. Translation: CASSLAISTGDNSPLHF. The full variable domain, completed using reference TRBV5-1 and TRBJ1-6, is KAGVTQTPRYLIKTRGQQVTLSCSPISGHRSVSWYQQTPGQGLQFLFEYFSETQRNKGNFPGRFSGRQFSNSRSEMNVSTLELGDSALYLCASSLAISTGDNSPLHFGNGTRLTVT.

This clone was observed a few times. This chain uses TRBV11-2 with TRBJ2-3, with 15 bases identical to TRBD2. CDR3 length: 18 amino acids. J gave up 1 base and V 5 bases, and 7 bases lay outside the gene matches. Germline CDR1 SGHAT, CDR2 FQNNGV. The CDR3 loop reads CASSASRTSGGGTDTQYF. In DNA, the CDR3 is TGTGCCAGCAGCGCCTCACGGACTAGCGGGGGGGGCACAGATACGCAGTATTTT.

The chain uses TRBV29-1 and TRBJ2-3; 16 bases fit TRBD2. Germline CDR1 reads SQVTM; CDR2 reads ANQGSEA. V dropped 6 bases and J dropped 6; count of bases not matched to a gene: 6. The CDR3 covers 15 residues. The CDR3 reads CSVAGTSGGVDTQYF. The CDR3 nucleotides read TGCAGCGTAGCGGGGACTAGCGGGGGGGTGGATACGCAGTATTTT.

V is TRBV10-3 and J is TRBJ2-5; D gene uncertain. The DNA end is more similar to TRBJ2-7, so the J call may be wrong. Germline CDR1 is ENHRY and CDR2 is SYGVKD. There are 15 residues in the CDR3. CDR3 residues: CAIRPLRARDYEQYF. In DNA form, the CDR3 reads TGTGCCATCAGACCCCTAAGGGCCAGAGACTACGAGCAGTACTTC.

The V and J genes are TRBV5-1 and TRBJ2-5; the D gene could be TRBD1 or TRBD2 (6 bases each). CDR1 is SGHRS and CDR2 is YFSETQ in the germline V gene. V lost 0 bases, J lost 4 bases, and 13 bases lay in between. This CDR3 has 15 amino acids. Here the CDR3 reads CASSLGGGLRETQYF. In DNA form, the CDR3 reads TGCGCCAGCAGCTTGGGTGGGGGGCTGAGAGAGACCCAGTACTTC.

V is TRBV6-6 and J is TRBJ1-5; tentatively, D is TRBD1 (5 bases). CDR1 MNHNY and CDR2 SVGAGI come from the germline V gene (reference sequence). Deletions cut 4 bases from V and 1 base from J, with 11 bases between. This CDR3 has 15 residues. CDR3 region: CASSWGWGSNQPQHF. CDR3 bases: TGTGCCAGCAGTTGGGGGTGGGGGAGCAATCAGCCCCAGCATTTT.

V and J are TRBV6-5 and TRBJ2-3, with D hard to call. Trimming took 6 bases from V and 6 from J, leaving 16 bases between them. This CDR3 spans 14 amino acids. Looked up from germline, CDR1 is MNHEY and CDR2 is SVGAGI. The CDR3 protein is CASSMDGVLDTQYF. In DNA form, the CDR3 reads TGTGCCAGCAGCATGGACGGAGTTCTTGATACGCAGTATTTT.

The gene calls are TRBV9 and TRBJ2-3, with TRBD2 identical over 7 bases. Germline assignment: CDR1 SGDLS and CDR2 YYNGEE. Trimming removed 4 bases from V and 2 bases from J; junction bases left unmatched: 7. CDR3 length: 15 amino acids. The CDR3 DNA reads TGTGCCAGCAGCCCCACACTAGCGCTCACAGATACGCAGTATTTT. It yields the protein CASSPTLALTDTQYF.

This CDR3 reads CASSPDRDPRNTIYF. CDR3 nucleotides: TGCGCCAGCAGCCCAGACCGGGACCCTCGAAACACCATATATTTT. The V call is TRBV4-1, the J call TRBJ1-3, with D perhaps TRBD1 (5 bases). Germline values: CDR1 MGHRA, CDR2 YSYEKL. The CDR3 covers 15 residues. V lost 4 bases, J lost 5 bases, and 15 bases lay in between.

The J gene is TRBJ2-1, the V gene TRBV4-1; 13 bases line up with TRBD2. The CDR3 spans 18 residues. The germline gives CDR1 MGHRA, CDR2 YSYEKL. The junction had 5 bases not matched to a gene; V was cut back by 1 base and J by 2 bases. CDR3 in amino acids: CASSQGGLAGATYNEQFF. The CDR3 DNA reads as TGCGCCAGCAGCCAAGGAGGACTAGCGGGAGCGACCTACAATGAGCAGTTCTTC.

V is TRBV6-1 and J is TRBJ2-1; D gene unclear. The CDR3 consists of 13 residues. Germline V gives CDR1 MNHNS, CDR2 SASEGT. V was pared by 11 bases and J by 5 bases, with 16 bases between. CDR3 nucleotide sequence: TGTGCCTCCTACCATATGAGAGACAATGAGCAGTTCTTC. Residues: CASYHMRDNEQFF.

This chain connects TRBV7-2 to TRBJ1-2; no definite D call. CDR3 length: 13 amino acids. Trimming took 1 base from V and 1 from J, leaving 4 bases between them. CDR1 is SGHTA and CDR2 is FQGNSA in the germline V gene. For the CDR3, the DNA is TGTGCCAGCAGCTTAGAGAGTAACTATGGCTACACCTTC. It yields the protein CASSLESNYGYTF. Filled out from reference TRBV7-2 and TRBJ1-2, the complete variable domain reads GAGVSQSPSNKVTEKGKDVELRCDPISGHTALYWYRQSLGQGLEFLIYFQGNSAPDKSGLPSDRFSAERTGGSVSTLTIQRTQQEDSAVYLCASSLESNYGYTFGSGTRLTVV.